The source of this TCR beta chain is a study of blood T cell repertoires in COVID-19. Clones were sequenced by immunoSEQ multiplex PCR, and TCRdb holds only the in-frame ones, with some missing. The sample shows about 70,000 clones, roughly 80% of them seen only once. V lost 0 bases, J lost 2 bases, and 5 bases lay in between. The CDR3 spans 13 residues. Germline CDR1 and CDR2: SGHRS and YFSETQ. The chain has TRBV5-1 and TRBJ2-5; D call uncertain. The sample consisted of peripheral blood. The TCR sequence derives from an elderly woman with acute or convalescent COVID-19. The CDR3 region is CASSLGVQETQYF. CDR3 nucleotides: TGCGCCAGCAGCTTGGGAGTACAAGAGACCCAGTACTTC.